Each of the 22 T cell receptor beta chains below was sequenced from the same sample in a study of T cell responses to AZD1222 COVID-19 vaccine. The table came from immunoSEQ multiplex PCR; TCRdb's copy has only in-frame clones and leaves some out. The sample contains under 100,000 clones, around nine tenths of which appear only once. Specimen: peripheral blood, collected on day 0 of AZD1222 vaccination. The receptor source for this set is an adult in good health.

The V gene is TRBV28, the J gene TRBJ1-1, with 7 bases identical to TRBD1. CDR1 and CDR2 (germline): MDHEN, SYDVKM. The CDR3 extends over 13 amino acids. Losses at the gene ends were 3 bases for V and 8 bases for J; bases not matched to a gene: 6. CDR3 in DNA: TGTGCCAGCAGTTTGGGACAGCACCAGGAAGCTTTCTTT. Translating it yields CASSLGQHQEAFF.

This clone appeared a single time. The gene calls are TRBV28 and TRBJ2-5, with D possibly matching TRBD2 (6 bases). The germline V gene encodes CDR1 MDHEN and CDR2 SYDVKM. This CDR3 comprises 13 residues. Trimming took off 5 bases at V and 2 bases at J, with 9 bases between the two ends. In nucleotides, the CDR3 is TGTGCCAGCAGTCCAGGGACTCAAGAGACCCAGTACTTC. Amino acids: CASSPGTQETQYF. The full variable domain, with the rest looked up from reference TRBV28 and TRBJ2-5, is DVKVTQSSRYLVKRTGEKVFLECVQDMDHENMFWYRQDPGLGLRLIYFSYDVKMKEKGDIPEGYSVSREKKERFSLILESASTNQTSMYLCASSPGTQETQYFGPGTRLLVL.

The chain couples TRBV2 to TRBJ1-5; D not certain. The CDR3 extends over 12 amino acids. With 3 bases removed from V and 4 bases from J, the gap between germline ends came to 4 bases. Germline CDR1 and CDR2: SNHLY and FYNNEI. The CDR3 here is CASSDQNQPQHF. Written as DNA, the CDR3 is TGTGCCAGCAGTGACCAGAATCAGCCCCAGCATTTT.

This sequence joins TRBV6-5 and TRBJ2-5; 10 bases are a match to TRBD1. The V gene end was trimmed by 4 bases and the J gene end by 5 bases; junction bases not matched to a gene: 7. In germline, CDR1 is MNHEY, CDR2 SVGAGI. The CDR3 runs 15 residues. The CDR3 is CASSLGQGKGETQYF. The CDR3 DNA reads as TGTGCCAGCAGTTTGGGACAGGGGAAGGGGGAGACCCAGTACTTC.

The J gene is TRBJ2-5, the V gene TRBV7-6, with TRBD2 identical over 11 bases. Germline-derived CDR1 and CDR2 are SGHVS and FNYEAQ. The ends lost 7 bases at V and 6 bases at J; junction bases unmatched: 10. The CDR3 is 15 residues long. The CDR3 DNA sequence: TGTGCCAGCATCTCGCAAGGGACTAGCGGACAGACCCAGTACTTC. This translates into CASISQGTSGQTQYF.

The CDR3 region is CASSSSGGGWNYGYTF. Here the CDR3 DNA reads TGCGCCAGCAGCTCCTCCGGGGGGGGCTGGAACTATGGCTACACCTTC. The chain carries TRBV5-1 and TRBJ1-2; D possibly corresponds to TRBD1 (6 bases). The CDR3 covers 16 residues. CDR1 SGHRS and CDR2 YFSETQ come from the germline V gene. The V gene lost 3 bases and the J gene lost 2 bases, with 17 bases spanning the gap.

The chain joins TRBV5-1 to TRBJ1-2; a weak D match, TRBD1 (5 bases). Germline lookup yields CDR1 SGHRS and CDR2 YFSETQ. Trimming took off 2 bases at V and 4 bases at J, with 6 bases between the two ends. The CDR3 totals 12 residues. CDR3 bases: TGCGCCAGCAGCTTTGACAGCTATGGCTACACCTTC. Protein: CASSFDSYGYTF.

The J gene is TRBJ1-5, the V gene TRBV6-2 or TRBV6-3; D might be TRBD1 (5 bases). V lost 0 bases to trimming and J lost 0 bases, with 12 bases between them. CDR3 size: 17 residues. Per the germline V gene, CDR1 is MNHEY and CDR2 is SVGEGT. This CDR3 reads CASSYSQVSYSNQPQHF. The DNA of the CDR3 is TGTGCCAGCAGTTACTCACAGGTCTCCTATAGCAATCAGCCCCAGCATTTT.

The genes are TRBV6-2 or TRBV6-3 and TRBJ2-5; TRBD1 matches at 8 bases. Germline values: CDR1 MNHEY, CDR2 SVGEGT. The V gene end was trimmed by 3 bases and the J gene end by 4 bases; junction bases not matched to a gene: 13. The CDR3 loop spans 17 amino acids. In nucleotides, the CDR3 is TGTGCCAGCAGTTATGGGGGACAGGCCTCGCGAAGAGAGACCCAGTACTTC. Amino acid sequence: CASSYGGQASRRETQYF.

The J gene is TRBJ2-5, the V gene TRBV5-1; D may be TRBD1 (6 bases). The germline V gene encodes CDR1 SGHRS and CDR2 YFSETQ. CDR3 length equals 14 residues. Trimming pared 2 bases from V and 4 bases from J, leaving 12 bases between. CDR3 sequence (DNA): TGCGCCAGCAGCTTCGAGGCAGGGGTAGAGACCCAGTACTTC. The encoded protein is CASSFEAGVETQYF. Filled out from reference TRBV5-1 and TRBJ2-5, the complete variable domain reads KAGVTQTPRYLIKTRGQQVTLSCSPISGHRSVSWYQQTPGQGLQFLFEYFSETQRNKGNFPGRFSGRQFSNSRSEMNVSTLELGDSALYLCASSFEAGVETQYFGPGTRLLVL.

This chain joins TRBV19 and TRBJ1-2; 7 nucleotides match TRBD1. This CDR3 region has 15 residues. Germline V gives CDR1 LNHDA, CDR2 SQIVND (reference sequence). Trimming removed 5 bases from V and 2 bases from J; junction bases left unmatched: 8. DNA for the CDR3: TGTGCCAGTAGTGAACTGGACAGGACCAACTATGGCTACACCTTC. Translating gives CASSELDRTNYGYTF.

The rearrangement joins TRBV2 to TRBJ2-7; no definite D call. The length of the CDR3 is 11 residues. V was shortened by 3 bases and J by 6 bases, with 6 bases between the two germline ends. Germline-derived CDR1 and CDR2 are SNHLY and FYNNEI. CDR3 sequence: CASSEVVEQYF. The CDR3 DNA follows: TGTGCCAGCAGTGAGGTCGTCGAGCAGTACTTC.

CDR3 protein: CASSLDWDRAHEQYF. CDR3 DNA sequence: TGTGCCAGCAGCTTGGACTGGGACAGGGCCCACGAGCAGTACTTC. The V call is TRBV5-4, the J call TRBJ2-7, with TRBD1 matching 9 bases. CDR3 size: 15 residues. Germline V gene data show CDR1 as SGHNT and CDR2 as YYREEE (reference sequence). V lost 0 bases, J lost 5 bases, and 6 bases stayed unmatched.

This chain links TRBV2 with TRBJ2-7; D gene ambiguous. The CDR3 length is 12 residues. The germline V and J ends were trimmed by 8 bases and 0 bases, with 8 bases remaining between them. Germline assignment: CDR1 SNHLY and CDR2 FYNNEI. Here the CDR3 reads CASDSSSYEQYF. The CDR3 nucleotides read TGTGCCAGCGACTCCAGCTCCTACGAGCAGTACTTC.

The chain is built from TRBV20-1 and TRBJ1-5, with TRBD1 matching over 9 bases. With 3 bases clipped from V and 4 bases from J, the junction kept 1 base outside the gene matches. Germline CDR1 is DFQATT and CDR2 is SNEGSKA (reference sequence). CDR3 length: 13 amino acids. This CDR3 reads CSASGTGNQPQHF. The CDR3 coding sequence is TGCAGTGCTAGTGGGACAGGGAATCAGCCCCAGCATTTT.

V usage is TRBV2 and J usage is TRBJ1-6; D unclear. The germline gives CDR1 SNHLY, CDR2 FYNNEI. The CDR3 runs 13 residues. Trimming stripped 8 bases from V and 4 bases from J, with 9 bases between. The CDR3 loop is CASGQMYNSPLHF. CDR3 nucleotide sequence: TGTGCCAGCGGGCAGATGTATAATTCACCCCTCCACTTT. The whole variable domain, filled in from reference TRBV2 and TRBJ1-6, reads EPEVTQTPSHQVTQMGQEVILRCVPISNHLYFYWYRQILGQKVEFLVSFYNNEISEKSEIFDDQFSVERPDGSNFTLKIRSTKLEDSAMYFCASGQMYNSPLHFGNGTRLTVT.

The chain employs TRBV19 and TRBJ1-5; a weak D match, TRBD1 (5 bases). The CDR3 consists of 13 residues. V was trimmed by 6 bases and J by 4 bases, leaving 10 bases between them. Germline V gives CDR1 LNHDA, CDR2 SQIVND (reference sequence). The CDR3 loop reads CASSGTANQPQHF. Written as DNA, the CDR3 is TGTGCCAGTAGCGGGACGGCTAATCAGCCCCAGCATTTT.

The rearrangement joins TRBV2 to TRBJ1-5, with D hard to call. Trimming took 4 bases from V and 9 from J, leaving 19 bases between them. This CDR3 has 15 amino acids. The germline CDR1 and CDR2 sequences are SNHLY and FYNNEI. The chain's CDR3 is CASSAHILLTPPQHF. CDR3 in DNA: TGTGCCAGCAGTGCCCACATCCTACTAACGCCGCCCCAGCATTTT.

This clone was seen a handful of times. V gene TRBV25-1 combines with J gene TRBJ2-7, with 8 bases matching TRBD2. Germline-derived CDR1 and CDR2 are MGHDK and SYGVNS. The CDR3 length is 15 residues. V gave up 2 bases and J gave up 2 bases; unmatched junction bases: 5. The DNA of the CDR3 is TGTGCCAGCAGTGAAGCAGCGGGGGTACCCTACGAGCAGTACTTC. It codes for CASSEAAGVPYEQYF.

The rearrangement uses TRBV19 and TRBJ1-2; 7 positions match TRBD1. There are 17 residues in the CDR3. V lost 6 bases and J lost 1; bases outside the gene matches: 14. The germline V gene encodes CDR1 LNHDA and CDR2 SQIVND (reference sequence). As DNA, the CDR3 is TGTGCCAGTAGCCCACAGGGGAGCCTATCGGGTAACTATGGCTACACCTTC. It translates to CASSPQGSLSGNYGYTF.

This chain connects TRBV4-1 to TRBJ2-3; TRBD2 matches 9 bases. This CDR3 is built from 15 residues. Losses at the gene ends were 7 bases for V and 2 bases for J; bases not matched to a gene: 7. Germline V gene data show CDR1 as MGHRA and CDR2 as YSYEKL. CDR3 in amino acids: CASTLSSGATDTQYF. The DNA of the CDR3 is TGCGCCAGCACCCTTTCTAGCGGGGCCACAGATACGCAGTATTTT.

The rearrangement links TRBV29-1 to TRBJ1-1; a possible D gene is TRBD1 (5 bases). This CDR3 has 13 amino acids. The V end lost 6 bases, the J end lost 6 bases, and 17 bases lay between the germline ends. Germline V CDR1 and CDR2: SQVTM, ANQGSEA. The CDR3, as DNA: TGCAGCGTCGCCCCCCCGAGGGGCGCTGAAGCTTTCTTT. This sequence encodes CSVAPPRGAEAFF.